This T cell receptor beta chain came from a study of beta chain features in type 1 diabetes. The study, taken as a whole, reports: Patients with Type 1 diabetes showed moderately but significantly shorter TCRB CDR3s in all four CD4+ subsets. Naive, central memory and regulatory TCRB repertoires appeared more similar among patients than healthy donors.

With regard to this clone: Its antigen is unidentified.

V lost 4 bases and J lost 4; bases outside the gene matches: 7. From germline, CDR1 is SQVTM and CDR2 ANQGSEA. This CDR3 contains 14 residues. All of the isolated RNA was reverse transcribed, so expressed TCRB transcripts were sequenced. Only in-frame clones appear in the TCRdb table, and some are missing; sequencing was by immunoSEQ multiplex PCR. The table lists some 160,000 clones, about 9.1% of them singletons. The sequencing sample was made of central memory CD4+ T cells from blood. The source is a woman in her late teens or twenties in good health. The chain is built from TRBV29-1 and TRBJ2-7; TRBD1 matches at 10 bases. CDR3 in amino acids: CSVVRQGAGYEQYF. CDR3 in DNA: TGCAGCGTTGTTCGACAGGGGGCGGGGTACGAGCAGTACTTC.